Listed below are T cell receptor beta chains from one sample, sequenced in a study of sequential checkpoint blockade in melanoma. Data came from immunoSEQ multiplex PCR; TCRdb stores just in-frame clones and leaves some out. The data show 35,000 to 45,000 clones, about 88% seen once. Specimen: CD8+ T cells sorted from blood (inferred from file names), collected from a patient given nivolumab and ipilimumab in sequence. The receptor source for this set is a human donor with melanoma. Each CDR3 is given with its conserved first and last residue. D genes are given only for firm matches. Where a row states a size, it is once, few, many or the class of an expanded clone; other rows omit it.

once	TRBV7-9	12	TRBJ2-7	NA	TGTGCCAGCGGAGGACTAAACTACGAGCAGTACTTC	CASGGLNYEQYF
NA	TRBV28	17	TRBJ1-5	TRBD1	TGTGCCAGCAGTTTTCCAGGGGGTTATCGTAGCAATCAGCCCCAGCATTTT	CASSFPGGYRSNQPQHF
once	TRBV29-1	11	TRBJ2-7	NA	TGCAGCGCCGGGACTGGCTACGAGCAGTACTTC	CSAGTGYEQYF
NA	TRBV27	13	TRBJ2-1	TRBD2	TGTGCCAGCAGTTCCTCTAGCGGGAGTGAGCAGTTCTTC	CASSSSSGSEQFF
NA	TRBV9	14	TRBJ2-3	NA	TGTGCCAGCAGCGCCGGCCAGGGGCCAGATACGCAGTATTTT	CASSAGQGPDTQYF
NA	TRBV4-2	15	TRBJ2-7	TRBD2	TGTGCCAGCAGCCATCCAGCGGGAGCGGGTTACGAGCAGTACTTC	CASSHPAGAGYEQYF
NA	TRBV28	19	TRBJ2-5	TRBD2	TGTGCCAGCAGCCTCGGGGCGGGAGGGCTCCAATCCGACCAAGAGACCCAGTACTTC	CASSLGAGGLQSDQETQYF
NA	TRBV7-9	19	TRBJ2-4	TRBD1	TGTGCCAGCAGCGATACGACAGGGAACGAAGTACTAGCCAAAAACATTCAGTACTTC	CASSDTTGNEVLAKNIQYF
NA	TRBV10-1	15	TRBJ1-4	NA	TGCGCCAGCAGTGACCAACGGAGGCCAGGCGAAAAACTGTTTTTT	CASSDQRRPGEKLFF
NA	TRBV9	14	TRBJ1-5	NA	TGTGCCAGCAGCGAGGGAGGTGTTACTCAGCCCCAGCATTTT	CASSEGGVTQPQHF
NA	TRBV7-7	16	TRBJ2-3	TRBD1	TGTGCTAGCAGCAGGTCCGGGACAGCTTTCACAGATACGCAGTATTTT	CASSRSGTAFTDTQYF
NA	TRBV7-9	12	TRBJ1-1	TRBD1	TGTGCCAGCAGCTTCGACAGGGCGAGGGCTTTCTTT	CASSFDRARAFF
once	TRBV28	13	TRBJ2-1	NA	TGTGCCAGCAGTGCGTCCTCATACAATGAGCAGTTCTTC	CASSASSYNEQFF
few	TRBV19	13	TRBJ2-1	NA	TGTGCCAGTAGTGGGAGCTCCTACAATGAGCAGTTCTTC	CASSGSSYNEQFF
few	TRBV25-1	18	TRBJ2-3	TRBD2	TGTGCCAGCAGTCCGGGGGGCCTAGCGGGAGAGGGGACAGATACGCAGTATTTT	CASSPGGLAGEGTDTQYF
NA	TRBV9	17	TRBJ2-7	TRBD2	TGTGCCAGCAGCGTAGACAAAACTAGCGGACCTCTCCACGAGCAGTACTTC	CASSVDKTSGPLHEQYF
NA	TRBV9	14	TRBJ1-1	NA	TGTGCCAGCAGCCCTAGCCGGGGAAACACTGAAGCTTTCTTT	CASSPSRGNTEAFF
few	TRBV7-9	12	TRBJ2-1	NA	TGTGCCAGCAGCTTCTTAAGCTATGAGCAGTTCTTC	CASSFLSYEQFF
few	TRBV29-1	15	TRBJ2-2	NA	TGCAGCGTTCCACGCCACGGTTCCCACACCGGGGAGCTGTTTTTT	CSVPRHGSHTGELFF
NA	TRBV19	15	TRBJ1-2	TRBD1	TGTGCCAGTAGTCCATGGACAGGATCTAACTATGGCTACACCTTC	CASSPWTGSNYGYTF
NA	TRBV10-3	14	TRBJ1-5	TRBD1	TGTGCCATCAGTGATCCCGGGACAGGGGTGGCCCAGCATTTT	CAISDPGTGVAQHF
few	TRBV5-4	17	TRBJ1-5	TRBD1	TGTGCCAGCAGCCAAAGAAAGACAGGGGTTAGCAATCAGCCCCAGCATTTT	CASSQRKTGVSNQPQHF
NA	TRBV4-1	15	TRBJ2-5	NA	TGCGCCAGCAGCCAAGACGCAGGGGATTTGGAGACCCAGTACTTC	CASSQDAGDLETQYF
NA	TRBV10-3	17	TRBJ1-1	NA	TGTGCCATCAGAAGTCCGATTGGAGGGGCGAGGAACACTGAAGCTTTCTTT	CAIRSPIGGARNTEAFF
once	TRBV10-1	14	TRBJ2-2	TRBD2	TGCGCCAGCAGTGACCTAGCGGGAGCCGGGGAGCTGTTTTTT	CASSDLAGAGELFF